This TCR beta chain derives from a study of T cells in localized non-small cell lung cancer. This CDR3 contains 14 residues. CDR1 and CDR2 from the germline V gene are SNHLY and FYNNEI. Unmatched junction bases numbered 6, after V lost 6 bases and J lost 4 bases. The method was immunoSEQ multiplex PCR; TCRdb's version includes in-frame clones alone and lacks a portion of them. The table records 38,000 or so clones, roughly 79% of them present only once. The receptor was isolated from a male donor aged 60 or over with stage II lung adenocarcinoma. Sequences were derived from peripheral blood mononuclear cells, sampled before any cancer treatment. This rearrangement joins TRBV2 to TRBJ1-1; 9 positions match TRBD1. CDR3 region: CASRQQGAGTEAFF. In DNA form, the CDR3 reads TGTGCCAGCAGACAACAGGGGGCTGGCACTGAAGCTTTCTTT.